Listed below are T cell receptor beta chains from one sample, sequenced in a study of T cell responses to AZD1222 COVID-19 vaccine. The repertoire was sequenced with immunoSEQ multiplex PCR; TCRdb's copy has only in-frame clones and lacks some. The sample lists roughly 110,000 clones, about 90% occurring once. The input for sequencing was peripheral blood, taken on day 0 of AZD1222 vaccination. All receptors derive from an adult in good health. CDR3s leave out the opening cysteine and the closing phenylalanine or tryptophan. Each record gives: V gene, J gene, CDR3 protein.

TRBV27	TRBJ2-2	ASSFVENTGELF
TRBV4-1	TRBJ2-7	ASSQDLGAALNEQY
TRBV3-1/TRBV3-2	TRBJ2-6	ASSQDFSGANVLT
TRBV5-6	TRBJ2-3	ASSLAGGANTDTQY
TRBV9	TRBJ2-1	ASSPVGTAGYNEQF
TRBV11-3	TRBJ2-1	ASSTRPLAGVYNEQF
TRBV5-1	TRBJ2-1	ASSHSGASYNEQF
TRBV2	TRBJ1-5	ASTVQGLQPQH
TRBV19	TRBJ1-1	ASMVSGTDYTEAF
TRBV10-3	TRBJ2-7	AINGVWTSGGNSSYEQY
TRBV5-1	TRBJ1-2	ASSLNGLGDGYT